One sample yielded the 5 T cell receptor beta chains listed below, sequenced in a study of T cells in Graves' hyperthyroidism and ophthalmopathy (dated by TCRdb to between 2018 and 2021). The receptor library was made with multiplex PCR. Sequencer: Illumina HiSeq 2000. The TCR beta CDR3 regions were amplified from the RNA transcripts. A first-round RT-PCR of the TCR CDR3 used the HTBI primer set with the Qiagen OneStep RT-PCR kit. TCRdb reanalyzed the raw reads on its own, using fastp at Q25 for trimming and MiXCR for clone calling, and kept in-frame beta chains. Rows with a matching CDR3 protein are joined into one entry that keeps the most common DNA and genes. Present in this sample are about 53,000 distinct CDR3 sequences, around 50% of which were seen just once. Around 12% of the sample goes to the ten largest clones. The sequenced sample was blood. All receptors come from a woman under 40 with Graves' ophthalmopathy.

This clonotype was observed many times. CDR3 loop: CASGQGGTEAFF. Here the CDR3 DNA reads TGTGCCAGCGGCCAGGGGGGGACTGAAGCTTTCTTT. The gene calls are TRBV6-6 and TRBJ1-1, with 7 bases fitting TRBD1. CDR3 size: 12 residues. V was pared by 8 bases and J by 5 bases, with 5 bases of the junction left unmatched. Germline V lookup: CDR1 MNHNY, CDR2 SVGAGI (reference sequence).

This clonotype was seen repeatedly, ten times or more. Since a much larger clone is just one base distant, this may be a read error. The chain recombines TRBV20-1 with TRBJ2-7, with D perhaps matching TRBD1 or TRBD2 (5 bases each). Per germline, CDR1 DFQATT and CDR2 SNEGSKA (reference sequence). V lost 0 bases, J lost 9 bases, and 18 bases lay in between. This CDR3 region has 14 residues. In DNA, the CDR3 is TGCAGTGCTAGAGATCCCGGACGAAGGGACGGGCAGTACTTC. Protein sequence: CSARDPGRRDGQYF.

Points on this clonotype: At one end the junction does not follow the germline gene, possibly because of a read error. The J gene is TRBJ2-7, the V gene TRBV12-3 or TRBV12-4; TRBD1 matches 7 bases. The CDR3 covers 13 residues. Here the CDR3 reads CASRWTGTGELYF. The DNA for the CDR3 is TGTGCCAGCAGATGGACAGGCACCGGGGAGCTGTACTTC.

This clonotype was observed many times. The chain is built from TRBV5-4 and TRBJ2-7; D not resolved. Germline CDR1 SGHNT, CDR2 YYREEE (reference sequence). CDR3 length equals 16 residues. V was clipped by 0 bases and J by 2 bases, with 15 bases between them. CDR3 amino acids: CASSLGSDLSAYEQYF. DNA of the CDR3: TGTGCCAGCAGCTTGGGGAGCGACTTGAGCGCCTACGAGCAGTACTTC.

This clonotype is medium-sized in the sample. The chain joins TRBV10-3 to TRBJ1-1; D not resolved. This CDR3 is 11 amino acids long. Germline V gives CDR1 ENHRY, CDR2 SYGVKD. The V gene lost 7 bases and the J gene lost 0 bases, with 3 bases spanning the gap. This CDR3 reads CAITVNTEAFF. Written as DNA, the CDR3 is TGTGCCATCACTGTGAACACTGAAGCTTTCTTT.